This is a list of T cell receptor beta chains from one sample in a study of cytomegalovirus exposure and HLA in healthy donors. Repertoires were generated with immunoSEQ multiplex PCR, while TCRdb's copy carries only in-frame clones and drops some. There are 55,000 to 90,000 clones in the sample; around three quarters occur only once, and approximately 6.3% lies in the top ten. Sequenced input: PBMCs. The source is a middle-aged man in good health and CMV-seronegative. Each CDR3 is given with its conserved first and last residue. Each record gives: D gene, V gene, J gene, clone size, CDR3 protein, CDR3 DNA. D genes are given only for firm matches. Clone size, where shown, is once, few, many, or a class for clones that have expanded.

.,TRBV10-1,TRBJ1-1,few,CASSERKGIAEAFF,TGCGCCAGCAGTGAGAGAAAGGGGATAGCTGAAGCTTTCTTT
.,TRBV19,TRBJ2-3,.,CASSIQGATDTQYF,TGTGCCAGTAGTATCCAGGGTGCGACAGATACGCAGTATTTT
TRBD1,TRBV6-1,TRBJ2-7,.,CASTGQGSYEQYF,TGTGCCAGCACCGGACAGGGCTCCTACGAGCAGTACTTC
.,TRBV19,TRBJ2-3,few,CASSQVPGREQYF,TGTGCCAGTAGCCAAGTCCCTGGTAGAGAGCAGTATTTT
.,TRBV28,TRBJ2-3,.,CASSFTALMRVYTQYF,TGTGCCAGCAGTTTTACTGCCCTGATGAGAGTATATACGCAGTATTTT
.,TRBV7-9,TRBJ1-1,.,CASSPKDRMNTEAFF,TGTGCCAGCAGCCCAAAGGACAGAATGAACACTGAAGCTTTCTTT
TRBD1,TRBV5-1,TRBJ2-3,.,CASSLATGDRGDTQYF,TGCGCCAGCAGCTTGGCGACAGGGGATCGGGGAGATACGCAGTATTTT
.,TRBV5-1,TRBJ1-5,.,CASSLGESKPQHF,TGCGCCAGCAGCTTGGGAGAGTCCAAGCCCCAGCATTTT
.,TRBV7-9,TRBJ1-2,.,CASRGVKGDYGYTF,TGTGCCAGCAGGGGCGTTAAGGGGGACTATGGCTACACCTTC
.,TRBV28,TRBJ1-5,.,CASSFQGPSNQPQHF,TGTGCCAGCAGTTTCCAGGGGCCGAGCAATCAGCCCCAGCATTTT
TRBD1,TRBV4-1,TRBJ2-2,.,CASSGRTGPTGELFF,TGCGCCAGCAGCGGTCGGACAGGGCCCACCGGGGAGCTGTTTTTT
.,TRBV5-4,TRBJ2-2,.,CASSLAGAYTGELFF,TGTGCCAGCAGCTTGGCCGGAGCTTACACCGGGGAGCTGTTTTTT
.,TRBV19,TRBJ2-7,.,CASSILGRTYEQYF,TGTGCCAGTAGTATCCTTGGGAGGACCTACGAGCAGTACTTC